Given below is one T cell receptor (beta chain) in context. Its antigen is not identified. The sample is drawn from a study of identical twins. Study-level points and caveats: The study found that models underestimated out-of-frame TCR alpha sharing in monozygotic twins.

A universal primer binding site was introduced by template switching. The final cDNA contained unique molecular identifiers. TCRdb re-called the 5' RACE reads with MiXCR, one entry per CDR3 protein. The repertoire holds about 530,000 distinct CDR3 sequences, 20% to 25% seen once, with approximately 0.49% in the top ten. This CDR3 contains 15 residues. Trimming took 6 bases from V and 6 from J; bases not matched to a gene: 6. In every case, the donor was a healthy Caucasian. This sample also appeared in a second study, on yellow fever vaccine responses in identical twins.

Input material: CD4+ T cells sorted from blood. J is TRBJ2-1 and V is TRBV12-3 or TRBV12-4, with TRBD2 matching 12 bases. The receptor's source is a woman aged 18 to 35 in good health. CDR3 amino acids: CASRPTSGSSNEQFF. CDR3 DNA sequence: TGTGCCAGCAGGCCGACTAGCGGGAGTTCCAATGAGCAGTTCTTC.